This T cell receptor (beta chain) was found in a study of siplizumab effects on memory and regulatory T cells. Unstimulated naive, memory, effector memory and TEMRA subsets were sequenced, and this was done in a few donor pairs. Here immunoSEQ multiplex PCR was the method, and the copy in TCRdb shows in-frame clones only, minus some. The sample has around 58,000 clones, approximately 87% seen once. The V gene's germline CDR1 is SNHLY and CDR2 FYNNEI. Trimming took off 6 bases at V and 0 bases at J, with 12 bases between the two ends. The CDR3 totals 14 residues. The TCR originated in a human donor in good health. The sample comprised memory CD4+ T cells sorted from blood. The chain joins TRBV2 to TRBJ2-7, with TRBD2 as a possible D gene (6 bases). CDR3 sequence: CASRGLASSYEQYF. In DNA, the CDR3 is TGTGCCAGCAGGGGACTCGCTAGCTCCTACGAGCAGTACTTC.